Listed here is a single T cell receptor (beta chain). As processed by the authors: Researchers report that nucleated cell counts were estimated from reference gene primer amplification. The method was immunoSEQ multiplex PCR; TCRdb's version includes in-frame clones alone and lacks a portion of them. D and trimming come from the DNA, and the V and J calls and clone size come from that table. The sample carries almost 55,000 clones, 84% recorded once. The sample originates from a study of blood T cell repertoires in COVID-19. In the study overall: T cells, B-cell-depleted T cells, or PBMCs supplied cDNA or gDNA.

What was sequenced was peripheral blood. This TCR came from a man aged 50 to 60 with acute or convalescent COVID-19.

CDR3 bases: TGTGCCAGCAGCCGGGACCGGGACTCGCGTCAAGCCCAGTACTTC. Residues: CASSRDRDSRQAQYF. The chain is built from TRBV4-2 and TRBJ2-5; TRBD2 might be the D (6 bases). This CDR3 is 15 amino acids long. V was trimmed by 4 bases and J by 9 bases, leaving 21 bases between them. Germline V gives CDR1 LGHNA, CDR2 YNFKEQ.